The 25 T cell receptor beta chains below all came from one sample that was sequenced in a study of blood T cell repertoires in COVID-19. TCRdb's copy holds only in-frame clones and misses some; the assay was immunoSEQ multiplex PCR. The table shows 250,000 to 350,000 clones, with approximately 90% occurring only once. The sample comprised PBMCs or T cells enriched from blood (not recorded which). The receptor source for this set is a woman in her fifties or sixties who had recovered from COVID-19.

The CDR3 coding sequence is TGTGCCAGCAGCCCCGGGTACCAAGAGACCCAGTACTTC. It translates to CASSPGYQETQYF. This chain uses TRBV3-1 (or the pseudogene TRBV3-2) with TRBJ2-5; the D is unclear. The CDR3 consists of 13 residues. Per the germline V gene, CDR1 is LGHDT and CDR2 is YNNKEL (reference sequence). Trimming cost V 4 bases and J 0 bases, with 6 bases left between them.

The chain uses TRBV6-1 and TRBJ2-7, with 7 nucleotides matching TRBD2. CDR1 is MNHNS and CDR2 is SASEGT in the germline V gene. The J segment lost 2 bases and the V segment lost 3 bases, leaving 7 bases of the junction unmatched. This CDR3 has 15 residues. Here the CDR3 reads CASSEGWGGPYEQYF. The CDR3 nucleotides are TGTGCCAGCAGTGAGGGGTGGGGGGGACCCTACGAGCAGTACTTC.

The gene calls are TRBV5-1 and TRBJ2-7, with D maybe TRBD2 (6 bases). Germline V gene data show CDR1 as SGHRS and CDR2 as YFSETQ. The CDR3 is 15 residues long. Trimming took 5 bases from V and 2 from J, leaving 17 bases between them. This CDR3 reads CASRSGGNFPYEQYF. The CDR3 DNA reads as TGCGCCAGCAGGTCTGGGGGGAATTTTCCCTACGAGCAGTACTTC.

The chain links TRBV19 to TRBJ1-5; TRBD1 aligns across 7 bases. J gave up 5 bases and V 5 bases, and 6 bases lay outside the gene matches. The CDR3 totals 14 residues. Germline V lookup: CDR1 LNHDA, CDR2 SQIVND (reference sequence). CDR3: CASSLGQDDQPQHF. CDR3 DNA: TGTGCCAGTAGTCTCGGACAGGACGATCAGCCCCAGCATTTT.

In its sample, this clone was seen once. J is TRBJ2-6 and V is TRBV14; D is possibly TRBD2 (5 bases). This CDR3 comprises 15 residues. Per germline, CDR1 SGHDN and CDR2 FVKESK. V was cut by 8 bases and J by 4 bases, with 15 bases left in between. CDR3 sequence: CASAADRGGANVLTF. CDR3 nucleotide sequence: TGTGCCAGCGCTGCTGATCGGGGAGGGGCCAACGTCCTGACTTTC.

The J gene is TRBJ2-2, the V gene TRBV5-1, with D hard to call. V was pared by 4 bases and J by 1 base, with 14 bases between. Germline values: CDR1 SGHRS, CDR2 YFSETQ. This CDR3 has 16 amino acids. The CDR3 reads CASSPEVRKNTGELFF. CDR3 sequence (DNA): TGCGCCAGCAGCCCTGAGGTGCGTAAGAACACCGGGGAGCTGTTTTTT.

This rearrangement joins TRBV7-8 to TRBJ2-3, with 13 bases matching TRBD2. With V trimmed by 6 bases and J by 3 bases, 6 bases remained unmatched. This CDR3 contains 16 residues. Germline CDR1 reads SGHVS; CDR2 reads FQNEAQ. CDR3 loop: CASSRLAGGRTDTQYF. Here the CDR3 DNA reads TGTGCCAGCAGTCGACTAGCGGGAGGTAGGACAGATACGCAGTATTTT.

This rearrangement joins TRBV3-1 (or the pseudogene TRBV3-2) to TRBJ1-5, with 9 bases fitting TRBD1. The V gene's germline CDR1 is LGHDT and CDR2 YNNKEL (reference sequence). V shed 1 base, J shed 9 bases, and the junction held 4 bases outside the gene matches. The CDR3 spans 14 residues. The CDR3 DNA is TGTGCCAGCAGCCAAGGACAGGGGGTCCTGCCCCAGCATTTT. Translating it yields CASSQGQGVLPQHF.

This chain connects TRBV15 to TRBJ2-5, with 7 bases matching TRBD1. The CDR3 is 13 residues long. The J segment lost 5 bases and the V segment lost 5 bases, leaving 5 bases of the junction unmatched. The V gene's germline CDR1 is LNHNV and CDR2 YYDKDF (reference sequence). This chain's CDR3 is CATSGQAGETQYF. CDR3 in DNA: TGTGCCACCAGCGGACAGGCCGGCGAGACCCAGTACTTC. The entire variable domain, with the rest obtained from reference TRBV15 and TRBJ2-5, is as follows: DAMVIQNPRYQVTQFGKPVTLSCSQTLNHNVMYWYQQKSSQAPKLLFHYYDKDFNNEADTPDNFQSRRPNTSFCFLDIRSPGLGDTAMYLCATSGQAGETQYFGPGTRLLVL.

This clone has a single count. The rearrangement links TRBV4-3 to TRBJ1-4, with D possibly TRBD1 on 6 matching bases. CDR1 and CDR2 from the germline V gene are LGHNA and YSLEER. Trimming shortened V by 0 bases and J by 8 bases, and 16 bases separated the two germline ends. This CDR3 is built from 16 residues. Here the CDR3 reads CASSQEYLGAGEKLFF. In nucleotides, the CDR3 is TGCGCCAGCAGCCAAGAGTACTTGGGGGCTGGGGAAAAACTGTTTTTT.

The CDR3 sequence is CASSLGLYNSPLHF. The CDR3 region has the DNA TGTGCCAGCAGTTTGGGGCTCTATAATTCACCCCTCCACTTT. The chain recombines TRBV6-5 with TRBJ1-6; D is perhaps TRBD1 (5 bases). The V gene's germline CDR1 is MNHEY and CDR2 SVGAGI. This CDR3 region has 14 residues. Trimming stripped 4 bases from V and 3 bases from J, with 7 bases between.

The CDR3 DNA reads TGTGCCGAGGCGCGAGGAGGGGGCAATCAGCCCCAGCATTTT. This encodes CAEARGGGNQPQHF. The rearrangement uses TRBV28 and TRBJ1-5, with a possible D match to TRBD1 (5 bases). The CDR3 length is 14 residues. Germline loops: CDR1 MDHEN, CDR2 SYDVKM. V lost 11 bases and J 2 bases, leaving 16 bases between the germline ends.

The chain combines TRBV9 with TRBJ2-3; D not certain. The CDR3 spans 14 residues. The V end was cut by 4 bases, the J end by 0 bases, with 9 bases between. Germline CDR1 reads SGDLS; CDR2 reads YYNGEE. The CDR3 DNA is TGTGCCAGCAGCTCCCACTACAGCACAGATACGCAGTATTTT. Amino acid sequence: CASSSHYSTDTQYF.

This chain uses TRBV5-6 with TRBJ2-3; 10 bases line up with TRBD2. Germline V CDR1 and CDR2: SGHDT, YYEEEE. The junction had 14 bases not matched to a gene; V was cut back by 7 bases and J by 6 bases. The CDR3 is 16 residues long. CDR3 residues: CASAGAVAGGVDTQYF. CDR3 nucleotide sequence: TGTGCCAGCGCAGGAGCGGTAGCGGGAGGTGTCGATACGCAGTATTTT. Filled out from reference TRBV5-6 and TRBJ2-3, the complete variable domain reads DAGVTQSPTHLIKTRGQQVTLRCSPKSGHDTVSWYQQALGQGPQFIFQYYEEEERQRGNFPDRFSGHQFPNYSSELNVNALLLGDSALYLCASAGAVAGGVDTQYFGPGTRLTVL.

This clone was found a few times. The chain recombines TRBV5-6 with TRBJ1-1, with a tentative D call TRBD1 (6 bases). The CDR3 is 16 amino acids. Germline loops: CDR1 SGHDT, CDR2 YYEEEE. Deletions cut 2 bases from V and 2 bases from J, with 16 bases between. CDR3 sequence (DNA): TGTGCCAGCAGCTTTAATCCGCGACAGGCAAACACTGAAGCTTTCTTT. Its translation: CASSFNPRQANTEAFF.

This rearrangement joins TRBV20-1 to TRBJ1-3, with 7 bases identical to TRBD1. Germline CDR1 reads DFQATT; CDR2 reads SNEGSKA (reference sequence). This CDR3 is built from 15 residues. J was trimmed by 0 bases and V by 3 bases; bases with no gene match: 5. DNA of the CDR3: TGCAGTGCTAGTAGGGGACAGCTCTCTGGAAACACCATATATTTT. It yields the protein CSASRGQLSGNTIYF.

This clone was counted a single time. The rearrangement uses TRBV6-2 or TRBV6-3 and TRBJ2-1; 9 bases agree with TRBD2. Germline loops: CDR1 MNHEY, CDR2 SVGEGT. This CDR3 comprises 15 residues. V shed 5 bases, J shed 3 bases, and the junction held 5 bases outside the gene matches. The CDR3 loop is CASSLSGRLYNEQFF. In DNA, the CDR3 is TGTGCCAGCAGTCTCAGCGGGAGGCTCTACAATGAGCAGTTCTTC.

This chain joins TRBV6-2 or TRBV6-3 and TRBJ2-5, with D tentatively TRBD2 (5 bases). CDR1 and CDR2 from the germline V gene are MNHEY and SVGEGT. This CDR3 has 14 amino acids. Trimming removed 3 bases from V and 5 bases from J, with 13 bases in between. The CDR3 DNA is TGTGCCAGCAGTTATTACGGGGTTGGTGAGACCCAGTACTTC. Translation: CASSYYGVGETQYF.

This chain connects TRBV6-6 to TRBJ1-5; the D gene is possibly TRBD1 (5 bases). The CDR3 runs 13 residues. V dropped 8 bases and J dropped 6 bases, with 14 bases sitting between them. Per the germline V gene, CDR1 is MNHNY and CDR2 is SVGAGI (reference sequence). The CDR3 DNA sequence: TGTGCCAGCGATTCTACGGGGGTTCAGCCCCAGCATTTT. It is translated as CASDSTGVQPQHF.

The chain links TRBV28 to TRBJ1-1; D call uncertain. Trimming removed 7 bases from V and 1 base from J, with 13 bases in between. The CDR3 totals 14 residues. Germline-derived CDR1 and CDR2 are MDHEN and SYDVKM. For the CDR3, the DNA is TGTGCCAGCACCTTTACAGTCCCGAACACTGAAGCTTTCTTT. It specifies CASTFTVPNTEAFF.

The genes are TRBV4-2 and TRBJ1-1; 11 positions agree with TRBD1. The V segment lost 1 base and the J segment 0 bases; nucleotides outside the gene matches: 7. The germline CDR1 and CDR2 sequences are LGHNA and YNFKEQ. This CDR3 has 18 residues. This CDR3 is CASSQGGGQGALNTEAFF. The CDR3 DNA follows: TGTGCCAGCAGCCAAGGGGGTGGACAGGGGGCCTTGAACACTGAAGCTTTCTTT.

The gene calls are TRBV6-5 and TRBJ2-5; D unclear. This CDR3 is built from 11 residues. V dropped 5 bases and J dropped 4 bases, with 5 bases sitting between them. Germline CDR1 MNHEY, CDR2 SVGAGI. The CDR3 sequence: CASSPIETQYF. In DNA form, the CDR3 reads TGTGCCAGCAGTCCCATAGAGACCCAGTACTTC.

The chain carries TRBV6-5 and TRBJ1-2; D remains unclear. The V end was cut by 4 bases, the J end by 8 bases, with 11 bases between. The germline CDR1 and CDR2 sequences are MNHEY and SVGAGI. The CDR3 has 12 amino acids. CDR3 sequence reads: CASSSWTGGYTF. The CDR3, as DNA: TGTGCCAGCAGTTCGTGGACGGGAGGCTACACCTTC.

The chain has TRBV2 and TRBJ2-2; D perhaps matches TRBD2 (6 bases). CDR3 length: 14 residues. The V gene's germline CDR1 is SNHLY and CDR2 FYNNEI. The ends were cut back, 4 bases at V and 4 bases at J, with 10 bases in the middle. This CDR3 reads CASSGGTGTGELFF. Here the CDR3 DNA reads TGTGCCAGCAGTGGCGGGACGGGCACCGGGGAGCTGTTTTTT.

V is TRBV9 and J is TRBJ2-3; 7 nucleotides match TRBD2. Germline assignment: CDR1 SGDLS and CDR2 YYNGEE. The CDR3 contains 14 residues. Trimming cost V 0 bases and J 6 bases; bases outside gene matches: 4. The CDR3 sequence is CASSVGGGADTQYF. The CDR3 DNA reads as TGTGCCAGCAGCGTAGGGGGGGGAGCGGATACGCAGTATTTT.